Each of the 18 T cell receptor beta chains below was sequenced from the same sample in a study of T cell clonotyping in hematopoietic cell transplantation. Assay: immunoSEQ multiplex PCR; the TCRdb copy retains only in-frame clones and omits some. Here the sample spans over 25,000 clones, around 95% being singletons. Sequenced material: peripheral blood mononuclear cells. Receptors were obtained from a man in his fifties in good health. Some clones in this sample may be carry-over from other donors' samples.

CDR3 amino acids: CASSPGGLAGFSYEQYF. The DNA of the CDR3 is TGTGCCAGCAGCCCAGGCGGACTAGCGGGGTTTAGCTACGAGCAGTACTTC. The rearrangement links TRBV9 to TRBJ2-7; 12 bases are a match to TRBD2. Germline assignment: CDR1 SGDLS and CDR2 YYNGEE. The CDR3 has 17 residues. V dropped 4 bases and J dropped 3; count of bases not matched to a gene: 11. Full variable domain (remainder filled in from reference TRBV9 and TRBJ2-7): DSGVTQTPKHLITATGQRVTLRCSPRSGDLSVYWYQQSLDQGLQFLIQYYNGEERAKGNILERFSAQQFPDLHSELNLSSLELGDSALYFCASSPGGLAGFSYEQYFGPGTRLTVT.

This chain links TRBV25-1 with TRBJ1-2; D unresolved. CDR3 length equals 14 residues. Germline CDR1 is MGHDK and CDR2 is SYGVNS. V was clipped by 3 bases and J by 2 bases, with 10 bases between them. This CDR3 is CASSDTGGNYGYTF. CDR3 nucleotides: TGTGCCAGCAGTGACACGGGAGGGAACTATGGCTACACCTTC.

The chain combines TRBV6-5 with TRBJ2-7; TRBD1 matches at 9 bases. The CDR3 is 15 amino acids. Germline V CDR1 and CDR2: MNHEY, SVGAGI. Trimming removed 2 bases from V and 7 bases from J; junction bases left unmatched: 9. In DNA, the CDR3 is TGTGCCAGCAGTTACCCAACAGGGGGCCTACGGGAGCAGTACTTC. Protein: CASSYPTGGLREQYF.

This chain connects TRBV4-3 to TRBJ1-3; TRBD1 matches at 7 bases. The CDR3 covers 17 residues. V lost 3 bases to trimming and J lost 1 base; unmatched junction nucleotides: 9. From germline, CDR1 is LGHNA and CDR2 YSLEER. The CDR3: CASSQRGQMMSGNTIYF. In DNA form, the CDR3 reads TGCGCCAGCAGCCAGAGGGGACAGATGATGTCTGGAAACACCATATATTTT.

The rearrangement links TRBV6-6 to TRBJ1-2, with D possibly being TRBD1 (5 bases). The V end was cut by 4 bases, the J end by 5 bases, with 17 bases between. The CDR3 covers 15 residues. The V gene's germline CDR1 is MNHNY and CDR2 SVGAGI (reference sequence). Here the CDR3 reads CASSSRPGGTYGYTF. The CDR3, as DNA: TGTGCCAGCAGTTCGAGACCCGGGGGAACATATGGCTACACCTTC.

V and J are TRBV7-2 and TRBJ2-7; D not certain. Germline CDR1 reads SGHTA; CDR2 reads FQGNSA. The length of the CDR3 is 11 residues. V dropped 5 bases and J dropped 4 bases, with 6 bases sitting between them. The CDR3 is CASSPSYEQYF. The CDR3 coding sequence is TGTGCCAGCAGCCCCTCTTACGAGCAGTACTTC.

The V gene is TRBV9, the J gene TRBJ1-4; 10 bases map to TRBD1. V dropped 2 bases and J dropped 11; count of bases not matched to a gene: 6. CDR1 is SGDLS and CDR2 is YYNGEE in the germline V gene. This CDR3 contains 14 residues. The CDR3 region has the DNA TGTGCCAGCAGCGTTGGACAGGGGGAGGCCAAACTGTTTTTT. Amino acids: CASSVGQGEAKLFF.

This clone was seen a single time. The CDR3 DNA reads as TGTGCCTGGAGGGACCCCCTGACTCATGGCTACACCTTC. It encodes CAWRDPLTHGYTF. The genes are TRBV30 and TRBJ1-2, with D unclear. V lost 3 bases and J 6 bases, leaving 14 bases between the germline ends. The CDR3 consists of 13 residues. Germline-derived CDR1 and CDR2 are GTSNPN and SVGIG (reference sequence). The whole variable domain, filled in from reference TRBV30 and TRBJ1-2, reads SQTIHQWPATLVQPVGSPLSLECTVEGTSNPNLYWYRQAAGRGLQLLFYSVGIGQISSEVPQNLSASRPQDRQFILSSKKLLLSDSGFYLCAWRDPLTHGYTFGSGTRLTVV.

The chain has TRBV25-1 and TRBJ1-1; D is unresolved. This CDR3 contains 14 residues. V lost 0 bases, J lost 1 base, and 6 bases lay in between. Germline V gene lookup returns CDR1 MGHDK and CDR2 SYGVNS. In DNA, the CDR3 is TGTGCCAGCAGTGAATATATGGGGAACACTGAAGCTTTCTTT. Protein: CASSEYMGNTEAFF.

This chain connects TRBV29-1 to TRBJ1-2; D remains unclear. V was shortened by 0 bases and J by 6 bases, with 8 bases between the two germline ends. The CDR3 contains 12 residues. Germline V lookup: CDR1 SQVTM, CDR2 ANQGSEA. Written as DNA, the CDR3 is TGCAGCGTTGAAGAGACATCGAATGGCTACACCTTC. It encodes CSVEETSNGYTF.

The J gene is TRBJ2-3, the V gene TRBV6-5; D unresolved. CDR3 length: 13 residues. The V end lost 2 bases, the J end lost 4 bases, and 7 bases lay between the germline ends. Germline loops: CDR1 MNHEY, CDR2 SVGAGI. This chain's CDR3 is CASSYEVADTQYF. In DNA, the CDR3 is TGTGCCAGCAGTTACGAGGTTGCAGATACGCAGTATTTT.

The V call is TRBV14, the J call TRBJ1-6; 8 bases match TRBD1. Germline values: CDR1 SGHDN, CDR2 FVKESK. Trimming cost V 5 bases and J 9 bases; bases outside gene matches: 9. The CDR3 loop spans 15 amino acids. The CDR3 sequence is CASSTGTGTGSPLHF. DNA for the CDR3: TGTGCCAGCAGCACCGGGACAGGCACTGGTTCACCCCTCCACTTT. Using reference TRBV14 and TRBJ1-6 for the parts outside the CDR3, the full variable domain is EAGVTQFPSHSVIEKGQTVTLRCDPISGHDNLYWYRRVMGKEIKFLLHFVKESKQDESGMPNNRFLAERTGGTYSTLKVQPAELEDSGVYFCASSTGTGTGSPLHFGNGTRLTVT.

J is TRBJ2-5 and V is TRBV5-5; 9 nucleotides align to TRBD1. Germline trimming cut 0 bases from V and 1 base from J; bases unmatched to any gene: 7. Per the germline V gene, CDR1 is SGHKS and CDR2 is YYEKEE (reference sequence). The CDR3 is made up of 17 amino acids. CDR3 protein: CASSLVAGQGSQETQYF. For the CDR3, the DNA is TGTGCCAGCAGCTTGGTTGCTGGACAGGGGTCCCAAGAGACCCAGTACTTC.

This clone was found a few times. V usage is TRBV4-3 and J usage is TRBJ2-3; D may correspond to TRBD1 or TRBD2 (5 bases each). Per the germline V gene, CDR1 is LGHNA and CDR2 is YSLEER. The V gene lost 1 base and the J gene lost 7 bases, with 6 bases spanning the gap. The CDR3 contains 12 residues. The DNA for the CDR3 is TGCGCCAGCAGCCAAGGGGGGTATACGCAGTATTTT. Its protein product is CASSQGGYTQYF.

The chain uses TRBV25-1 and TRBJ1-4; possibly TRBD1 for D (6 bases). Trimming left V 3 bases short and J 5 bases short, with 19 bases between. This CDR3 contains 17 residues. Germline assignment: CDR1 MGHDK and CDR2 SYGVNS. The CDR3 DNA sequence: TGTGCCAGCAGTGAGGGGTACAACTCGGGGGCGAATGAAAAACTGTTTTTT. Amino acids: CASSEGYNSGANEKLFF.

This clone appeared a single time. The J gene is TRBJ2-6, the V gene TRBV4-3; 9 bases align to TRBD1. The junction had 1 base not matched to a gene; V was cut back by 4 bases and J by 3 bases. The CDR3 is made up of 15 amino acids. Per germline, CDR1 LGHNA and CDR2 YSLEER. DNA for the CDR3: TGCGCCAGCAGCCGGGACAGGGATGGGGCCAACGTCCTGACTTTC. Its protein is CASSRDRDGANVLTF.

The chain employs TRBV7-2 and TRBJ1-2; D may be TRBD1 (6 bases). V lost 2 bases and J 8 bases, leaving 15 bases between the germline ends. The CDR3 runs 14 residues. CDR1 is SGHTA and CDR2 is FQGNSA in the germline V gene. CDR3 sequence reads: CASSLSGALRGYTF. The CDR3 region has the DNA TGTGCCAGCAGCTTATCAGGGGCCCTCAGAGGCTACACCTTC.

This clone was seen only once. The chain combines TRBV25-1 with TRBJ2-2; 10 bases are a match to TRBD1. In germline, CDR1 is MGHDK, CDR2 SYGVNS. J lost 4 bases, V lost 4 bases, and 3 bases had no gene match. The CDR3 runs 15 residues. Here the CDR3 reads CASSGQGAGTGELFF. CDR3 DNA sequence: TGTGCCAGCAGTGGACAGGGGGCGGGCACCGGGGAGCTGTTTTTT.